This entry is about one T cell receptor beta chain. Profiling relied on immunoSEQ multiplex PCR, and the TCRdb table lists in-frame clones only, not all of them. The data hold 70,000 to 75,000 clones, with about 88% observed a single time. The ends were cut back, 4 bases at V and 2 bases at J, with 13 bases in the middle. This CDR3 contains 15 residues. Germline values: CDR1 LNHDA, CDR2 SQIVND (reference sequence). The data are from a study of PD-L1 blockade in urothelial cancer. Study details: Blood analysis took place 3 weeks (second dose) and 6 weeks after treatment start. Across blood samples, T cells had a median count of about 140,000.

The V and J genes are TRBV19 and TRBJ2-3; a weak D match, TRBD2 (6 bases). The TCR was taken from a man in his 60s with urothelial cancer. Source: PBMCs, taken around atezolizumab (anti-PD-L1) treatment. The CDR3 coding sequence is TGTGCCAGTAGTACCGATGGGACTTCCACAGATACGCAGTATTTT. This gives the protein CASSTDGTSTDTQYF.